The 9 T cell receptor beta chains in this list originate from one sample, sequenced in a study of CD8+ T cells in alopecia areata. Treatment indicated: oral pan-JAK inhibitor, 5-10 mg twice daily. Once RNA had been extracted, it was reverse transcribed into cDNA to act as the sequencing template. Measured with immunoSEQ multiplex PCR; TCRdb has only the in-frame clones, and not every one. Of about 200,000 clones listed, 35% to 45% are singletons. The specimen was CD4+ T cells sorted from blood, collected at roughly week 30, from a patient treated with tofacitinib. The receptor set was obtained from a human donor with alopecia areata.

This clone appeared a few times. The rearrangement uses TRBV19 and TRBJ1-2; D is possibly TRBD1 (5 bases). This CDR3 has 16 amino acids. Trimming left V 5 bases short and J 5 bases short, with 21 bases between. The V gene's germline CDR1 is LNHDA and CDR2 SQIVND (reference sequence). The CDR3 DNA is TGTGCCAGTAGTCTGCGTGAAACCGCGGGGCCATATGGCTACACCTTC. It codes for CASSLRETAGPYGYTF.

The rearrangement links TRBV15 to TRBJ1-1; TRBD1 might be the D (6 bases). With 1 base removed from V and 6 bases from J, the gap between germline ends came to 15 bases. CDR1 and CDR2 (germline): LNHNV, YYDKDF (reference sequence). The CDR3 is made up of 15 amino acids. The CDR3 coding sequence is TGTGCCACCAGCAGAGTGTATTCGGGGGCGGCTGAAGCTTTCTTT. This sequence encodes CATSRVYSGAAEAFF.

The chain combines TRBV7-9 with TRBJ2-7, with 7 bases identical to TRBD1. V lost 3 bases to trimming and J lost 4 bases; unmatched junction nucleotides: 9. This CDR3 has 15 residues. Germline V gene data show CDR1 as SEHNR and CDR2 as FQNEAQ (reference sequence). CDR3: CASSLSRDRPYEQYF. In DNA form, the CDR3 reads TGTGCCAGCAGCTTGAGTCGGGACAGACCTTACGAGCAGTACTTC.

The CDR3 region is CSARLQREQYF. The CDR3 DNA reads TGCAGTGCTAGACTACAGCGCGAGCAGTACTTC. The chain is built from TRBV20-1 and TRBJ2-7; D unresolved. V was trimmed by 2 bases and J by 6 bases, leaving 8 bases between them. CDR1 and CDR2 (germline): DFQATT, SNEGSKA (reference sequence). CDR3 size: 11 residues.

This clone was detected only a few times. This sequence joins TRBV29-1 and TRBJ2-3, with a weak D call TRBD1 (6 bases). Trimming took off 6 bases at V and 2 bases at J, with 12 bases between the two ends. The CDR3 length is 13 residues. Germline values: CDR1 SQVTM, CDR2 ANQGSEA. CDR3 amino acids: CSVSGTYTDTQYF. CDR3 nucleotides: TGCAGCGTCTCCGGGACATACACAGATACGCAGTATTTT.

The chain is built from TRBV11-2 and TRBJ2-3; TRBD1 matches at 7 bases. The V segment lost 5 bases and the J segment 4 bases; nucleotides outside the gene matches: 12. The germline V gene encodes CDR1 SGHAT and CDR2 FQNNGV. The CDR3 has 16 residues. The CDR3 region is CASSPVQGKRSDTQYF. The CDR3, as DNA: TGTGCCAGCAGCCCGGTACAGGGGAAGCGGTCAGATACGCAGTATTTT.

The chain joins TRBV7-8 to TRBJ2-5, with unresolved D. This CDR3 is built from 16 residues. Germline CDR1 SGHVS, CDR2 FQNEAQ. V lost 4 bases, J lost 1 base, and 16 bases lay in between. CDR3 in amino acids: CASSSRREMGQETQYF. The CDR3 DNA reads TGTGCCAGCAGCTCGCGGAGAGAAATGGGCCAAGAGACCCAGTACTTC.

This clone was seen a few times. The chain combines TRBV30 with TRBJ1-6; possibly TRBD1 for D (5 bases). V was pared by 4 bases and J by 7 bases, with 11 bases between. This CDR3 spans 13 amino acids. Germline V lookup: CDR1 GTSNPN, CDR2 SVGIG (reference sequence). The CDR3 is CAWTHRGNSPLHF. The CDR3 DNA follows: TGTGCCTGGACGCATCGGGGGAATTCACCCCTCCACTTT.

J is TRBJ2-7 and V is TRBV6-1; D gene unclear. V was clipped by 1 base and J by 3 bases, with 7 bases between them. CDR3 size: 13 residues. Germline CDR1 and CDR2: MNHNS and SASEGT. In nucleotides, the CDR3 is TGTGCCAGCAGTGAAGTGGGGTACTACGAGCAGTACTTC. It encodes CASSEVGYYEQYF.